The next 14 T cell receptor beta chains were all read from a single sample in a study of Ad26.COV2.S vaccination and SARS-CoV-2 variants. Treatment noted: some 19 received Ad26.COV2.S at low or high dose, single or two shots; about five received placebo; per-sample allocation not given. Following the first vaccine or placebo injection, samples were taken on day 63. The data were produced by immunoSEQ multiplex PCR, yet TCRdb's version contains in-frame clones alone and is incomplete. The table records 510,000 or so clones, roughly 89% of them present only once. Sequenced here: peripheral blood, sampled in a trial of Ad26.COV2.S vaccine versus placebo. The receptors were sampled from a person between 18 and 60 years old who received the Ad26.COV2.S COVID-19 vaccine or a placebo.

The chain has TRBV2 and TRBJ1-1; D remains unclear. Trimming shortened V by 8 bases and J by 4 bases, and 14 bases separated the two germline ends. CDR1 is SNHLY and CDR2 is FYNNEI in the germline V gene. CDR3 length: 13 residues. This CDR3 reads CASQFGTTTEAFF. CDR3 coding DNA: TGTGCCAGCCAGTTTGGCACCACCACTGAAGCTTTCTTT.

This chain connects TRBV6-5 to TRBJ1-2, with D maybe TRBD1 (5 bases). The CDR3 consists of 15 residues. The germline V gene has CDR1 MNHEY and CDR2 SVGAGI. Deletions cut 6 bases from V and 3 bases from J, with 17 bases between. The CDR3 DNA reads TGTGCCAGCAGCCGAGGGGCGTTCGGTGACTATGGCTACACCTTC. This translates into CASSRGAFGDYGYTF.

This clone was seen a single time. The chain joins TRBV7-2 to TRBJ1-2; D unresolved. V was pared by 1 base and J by 4 bases, with 10 bases between. The CDR3 consists of 14 residues. Per the germline V gene, CDR1 is SGHTA and CDR2 is FQGNSA. The CDR3 bases are TGTGCCAGCAGCTTAGAACCAGTGGGCTATGGCTACACCTTC. Translating gives CASSLEPVGYGYTF.

The V call is TRBV6-2 or TRBV6-3, the J call TRBJ1-5; D not resolved. The germline V and J ends were trimmed by 5 bases and 2 bases, with 19 bases remaining between them. CDR1 is MNHEY and CDR2 is SVGEGT in the germline V gene. The CDR3 length is 17 residues. CDR3 nucleotide sequence: TGTGCCAGCAGTGGCGCCCTGAGAATCCTGGGCAATCAGCCCCAGCATTTT. This codes for CASSGALRILGNQPQHF.

This chain connects TRBV3-1 (or the pseudogene TRBV3-2) to TRBJ2-7, with a weak D call TRBD1 (7 bases). The ends were cut back, 6 bases at V and 3 bases at J, with 15 bases in the middle. Germline CDR1 is LGHDT and CDR2 is YNNKEL (reference sequence). The CDR3 contains 14 residues. CDR3 nucleotides: TGTGCCAGCAGTCCCGCGGGACAGCGCTACGAGCAGTACTTC. Translating it yields CASSPAGQRYEQYF.

This clone was picked up one time. The rearrangement links TRBV10-3 to TRBJ2-1; possibly TRBD2 for D (11 bases). The CDR3 has 18 amino acids. Germline V gives CDR1 ENHRY, CDR2 SYGVKD. Trimming shortened V by 6 bases and J by 6 bases, and 27 bases separated the two germline ends. CDR3 amino acids: CAIRGTGALAGEGNEQFF. CDR3 nucleotides: TGTGCCATCAGAGGGACAGGGGCACTAGCGGGAGAGGGCAATGAGCAGTTCTTC.

The genes are TRBV18 and TRBJ1-1; tentative D call: TRBD1 (6 bases). Deletions cut 1 base from V and 1 base from J, with 13 bases between. CDR1 is KGHSH, CDR2 LQKENI, per germline. The CDR3 loop spans 16 amino acids. The CDR3 here is CASSPRLADRNTEAFF. The DNA of the CDR3 is TGTGCCAGCTCACCACGGTTGGCGGACAGGAACACTGAAGCTTTCTTT.

CDR3 in amino acids: CASSFSGMGTEAFF. CDR3 DNA: TGTGCCAGCAGTTTCTCTGGGATGGGCACTGAAGCTTTCTTT. J is TRBJ1-1 and V is TRBV28; D not resolved. V lost 3 bases and J lost 4, with 12 bases in between. The CDR3 has 14 residues. CDR1 is MDHEN, CDR2 SYDVKM, per germline.

The V call is TRBV7-9, the J call TRBJ1-2, with TRBD1 matching 10 bases. Germline V CDR1 and CDR2: SEHNR, FQNEAQ (reference sequence). Germline trimming cut 2 bases from V and 7 bases from J; bases unmatched to any gene: 4. CDR3 length: 14 residues. The CDR3 region has the DNA TGTGCCAGCAGCTTACTGACAGGGGGCGGTGGCTACACCTTC. It translates to CASSLLTGGGGYTF.

Here the CDR3 DNA reads TGTGCCAGCCAGCGCGGATTTGAGCAGTTCTTC. Translation gives CASQRGFEQFF. The gene calls are TRBV11-2 and TRBJ2-1, with D unclear. V was trimmed by 8 bases and J by 9 bases, leaving 11 bases between them. This CDR3 has 11 amino acids. Germline loops: CDR1 SGHAT, CDR2 FQNNGV. The entire variable domain, with the rest obtained from reference TRBV11-2 and TRBJ2-1, is as follows: EAGVAQSPRYKIIEKRQSVAFWCNPISGHATLYWYQQILGQGPKLLIQFQNNGVVDDSQLPKDRFSAERLKGVDSTLKIQPAKLEDSAVYLCASQRGFEQFFGPGTRLTVL.

The J gene is TRBJ1-1, the V gene TRBV11-1, with no clear D. Germline V gene data show CDR1 as SGHAT and CDR2 as FQDESV (reference sequence). V lost 5 bases, J lost 1 base, and 14 bases lay in between. The length of the CDR3 is 15 residues. CDR3 sequence (DNA): TGTGCCAGCAGCCCTCAATCCTCGCCGAACACTGAAGCTTTCTTT. Translation: CASSPQSSPNTEAFF.

CDR3 nucleotides: TGCGCCAGCAGCTTGTCGGGCTTGAACACTGAAGCTTTCTTT. Encoded protein: CASSLSGLNTEAFF. V gene TRBV5-1 combines with J gene TRBJ1-1, with no clear D. The CDR3 spans 14 residues. V was shortened by 1 base and J by 0 bases, with 7 bases between the two germline ends. Germline V gene data show CDR1 as SGHRS and CDR2 as YFSETQ.

The CDR3 loop reads CASSMGHFPEAFF. CDR3 nucleotides: TGTGCCAGCAGCATGGGACATTTCCCTGAAGCTTTCTTT. V and J are TRBV5-5 and TRBJ1-1, with D tentatively TRBD1 (6 bases). The V gene lost 4 bases and the J gene lost 6 bases, with 13 bases spanning the gap. CDR3 length: 13 amino acids. Per germline, CDR1 SGHKS and CDR2 YYEKEE (reference sequence). The variable domain in full, completed from reference TRBV5-5 and TRBJ1-1, reads DAGVTQSPTHLIKTRGQQVTLRCSPISGHKSVSWYQQVLGQGPQFIFQYYEKEERGRGNFPDRFSARQFPNYSSELNVNALLLGDSALYLCASSMGHFPEAFFGQGTRLTVV.

The table lists this clone with a count of one. This CDR3 reads CASSFAGGAGANVLTF. In DNA, the CDR3 is TGTGCCAGCAGCTTCGCAGGGGGCGCTGGGGCCAACGTCCTGACTTTC. V usage is TRBV7-2 and J usage is TRBJ2-6, with 8 bases that match TRBD1. This CDR3 spans 16 amino acids. J lost 2 bases, V lost 3 bases, and 3 bases had no gene match. The germline V gene encodes CDR1 SGHTA and CDR2 FQGNSA.